Detailed here is one T cell receptor (beta chain). The data derive from a study of blood T cell repertoires in COVID-19. Study-wide background: Samples came from the United States, Italy and Spain, spanning acute and convalescent COVID-19. In each case, the material was cDNA or gDNA derived from T cells, B-cell-depleted T cells, or PBMCs.

Germline V gene data show CDR1 as SGHTA and CDR2 as FQGNSA. This CDR3 has 15 amino acids. J lost 7 bases, V lost 3 bases, and 6 bases had no gene match. Authors' data handling: Amplification from reference gene primers served as the basis for estimated nucleated cell counts. The protocol was immunoSEQ multiplex PCR, while the TCRdb copy is restricted to in-frame clones and leaves out a portion. V and J calls and clone size are as listed in that table; D and trimming were resolved from the DNA. This sample has about 230,000 clones, with roughly 83% found just once. Input material: peripheral blood. This chain uses TRBV7-2 with TRBJ1-6, with 7 bases fitting TRBD1. The receptor was isolated from a woman aged 70-85 years with active or convalescent COVID-19. CDR3 nucleotides: TGTGCCAGCAGCTTTTCGACAGGGTTAAATTCACCCCTCCACTTT. Protein sequence: CASSFSTGLNSPLHF.